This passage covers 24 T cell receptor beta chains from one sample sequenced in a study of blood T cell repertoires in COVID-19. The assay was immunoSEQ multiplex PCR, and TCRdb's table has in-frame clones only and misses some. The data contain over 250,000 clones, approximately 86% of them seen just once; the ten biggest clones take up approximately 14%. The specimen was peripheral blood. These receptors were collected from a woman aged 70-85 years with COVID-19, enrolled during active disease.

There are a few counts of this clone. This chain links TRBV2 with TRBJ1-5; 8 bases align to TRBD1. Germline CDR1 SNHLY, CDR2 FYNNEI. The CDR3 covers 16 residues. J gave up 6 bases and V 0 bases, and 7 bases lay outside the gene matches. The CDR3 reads CASSEAGTGGSQPQHF. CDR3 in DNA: TGTGCCAGCAGTGAAGCCGGGACAGGAGGTAGTCAGCCCCAGCATTTT. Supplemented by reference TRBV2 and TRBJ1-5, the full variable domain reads EPEVTQTPSHQVTQMGQEVILRCVPISNHLYFYWYRQILGQKVEFLVSFYNNEISEKSEIFDDQFSVERPDGSNFTLKIRSTKLEDSAMYFCASSEAGTGGSQPQHFGDGTRLSIL.

The CDR3 loop is CASSSRQGKREPNEQFF. CDR3 nucleotides: TGTGCCAGCAGCTCTCGACAGGGGAAAAGGGAGCCTAATGAGCAGTTCTTC. The genes are TRBV13 and TRBJ2-1, with TRBD1 identical over 8 bases. The CDR3 runs to 17 residues. Germline V gene data show CDR1 as PRHDT and CDR2 as FYEKMQ (reference sequence). With 4 bases clipped from V and 7 bases from J, the junction kept 15 bases outside the gene matches.

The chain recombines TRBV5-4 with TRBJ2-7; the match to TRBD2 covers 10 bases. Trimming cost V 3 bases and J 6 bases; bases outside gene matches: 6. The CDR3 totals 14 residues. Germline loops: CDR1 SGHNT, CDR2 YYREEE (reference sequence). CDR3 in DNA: TGTGCCAGCAGCTATCTAGCGGGGGTAGTCGAGCAGTACTTC. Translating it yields CASSYLAGVVEQYF.

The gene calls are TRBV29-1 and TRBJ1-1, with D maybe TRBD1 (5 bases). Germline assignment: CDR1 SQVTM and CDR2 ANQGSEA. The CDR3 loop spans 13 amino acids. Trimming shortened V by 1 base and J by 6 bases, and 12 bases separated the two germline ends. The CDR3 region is CSVEGGHRAEAFF. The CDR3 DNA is TGCAGCGTTGAAGGGGGCCATCGGGCTGAAGCTTTCTTT. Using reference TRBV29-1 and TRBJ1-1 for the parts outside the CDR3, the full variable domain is SAVISQKPSRDICQRGTSLTIQCQVDSQVTMMFWYRQQPGQSLTLIATANQGSEATYESGFVIDKFPISRPNLTFSTLTVSNMSPEDSSIYLCSVEGGHRAEAFFGQGTRLTVV.

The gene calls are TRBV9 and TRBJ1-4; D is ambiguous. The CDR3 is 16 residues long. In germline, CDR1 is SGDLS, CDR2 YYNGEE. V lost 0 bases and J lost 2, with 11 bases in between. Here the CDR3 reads CASSVGREVTNEKLFF. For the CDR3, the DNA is TGTGCCAGCAGCGTAGGGAGGGAGGTCACTAATGAAAAACTGTTTTTT.

The CDR3 is CASRDGIATLRTEAFF. Here the CDR3 DNA reads TGTGCCAGCAGAGACGGGATAGCTACACTTCGCACTGAAGCTTTCTTT. The rearrangement uses TRBV21-1 and TRBJ1-1. TRBV21-1 is noted as a pseudogene. This CDR3 spans 16 amino acids.

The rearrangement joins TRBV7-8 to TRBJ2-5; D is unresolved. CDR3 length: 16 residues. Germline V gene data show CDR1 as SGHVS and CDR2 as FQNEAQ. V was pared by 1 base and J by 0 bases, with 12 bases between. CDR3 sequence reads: CASSLGPRSHQETQYF. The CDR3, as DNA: TGTGCCAGCAGCTTAGGTCCGCGATCCCACCAAGAGACCCAGTACTTC.

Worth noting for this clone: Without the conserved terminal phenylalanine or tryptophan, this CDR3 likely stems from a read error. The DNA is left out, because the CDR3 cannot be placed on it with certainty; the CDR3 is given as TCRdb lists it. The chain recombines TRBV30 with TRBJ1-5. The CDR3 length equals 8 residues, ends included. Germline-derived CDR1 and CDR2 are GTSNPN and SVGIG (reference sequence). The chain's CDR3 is CAWIPRGH.

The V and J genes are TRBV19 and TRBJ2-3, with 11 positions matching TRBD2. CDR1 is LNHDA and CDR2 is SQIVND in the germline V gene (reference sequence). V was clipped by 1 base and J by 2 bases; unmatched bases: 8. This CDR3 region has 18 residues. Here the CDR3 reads CASSIGSGGALYTDTQYF. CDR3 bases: TGTGCCAGTAGTATAGGTAGCGGGGGGGCGTTATACACAGATACGCAGTATTTT.

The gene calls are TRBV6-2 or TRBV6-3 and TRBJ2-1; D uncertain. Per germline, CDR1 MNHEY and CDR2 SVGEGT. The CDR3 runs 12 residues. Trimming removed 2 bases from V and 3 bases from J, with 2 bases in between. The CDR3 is CASSYLYNEQFF. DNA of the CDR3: TGTGCCAGCAGTTACCTCTACAATGAGCAGTTCTTC.

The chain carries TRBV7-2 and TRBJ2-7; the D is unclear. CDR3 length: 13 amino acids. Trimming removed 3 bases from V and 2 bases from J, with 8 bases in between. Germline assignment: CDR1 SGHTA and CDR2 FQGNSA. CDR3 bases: TGTGCCAGCAGCTTTTTCTCTACCTACGAGCAGTACTTC. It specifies CASSFFSTYEQYF. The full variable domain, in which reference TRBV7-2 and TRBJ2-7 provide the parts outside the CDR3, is GAGVSQSPSNKVTEKGKDVELRCDPISGHTALYWYRQSLGQGLEFLIYFQGNSAPDKSGLPSDRFSAERTGGSVSTLTIQRTQQEDSAVYLCASSFFSTYEQYFGPGTRLTVT.

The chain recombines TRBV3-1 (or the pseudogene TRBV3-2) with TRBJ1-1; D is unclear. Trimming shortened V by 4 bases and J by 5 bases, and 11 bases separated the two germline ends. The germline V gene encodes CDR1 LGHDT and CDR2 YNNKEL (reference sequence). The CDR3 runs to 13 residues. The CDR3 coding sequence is TGTGCCAGCAGCCCTAGGATAGTAACTGAAGCTTTCTTT. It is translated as CASSPRIVTEAFF.

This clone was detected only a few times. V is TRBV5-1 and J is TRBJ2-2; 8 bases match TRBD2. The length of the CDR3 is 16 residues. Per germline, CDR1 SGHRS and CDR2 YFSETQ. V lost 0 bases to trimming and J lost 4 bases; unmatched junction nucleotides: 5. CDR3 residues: CASSLGGLGSTGELFF. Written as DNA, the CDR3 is TGCGCCAGCAGCTTGGGGGGACTAGGTTCCACCGGGGAGCTGTTTTTT.

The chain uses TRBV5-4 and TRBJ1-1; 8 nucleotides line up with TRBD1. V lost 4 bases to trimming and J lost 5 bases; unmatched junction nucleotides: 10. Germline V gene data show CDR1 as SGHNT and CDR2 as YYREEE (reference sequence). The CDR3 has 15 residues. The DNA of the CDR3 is TGTGCCAGCAGCGACGGGACAGGTCCCAGGACTGAAGCTTTCTTT. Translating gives CASSDGTGPRTEAFF.

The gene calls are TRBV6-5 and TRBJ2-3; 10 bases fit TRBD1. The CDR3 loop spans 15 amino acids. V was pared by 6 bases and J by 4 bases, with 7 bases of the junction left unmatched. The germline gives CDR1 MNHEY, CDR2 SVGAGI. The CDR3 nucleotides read TGTGCCAGCAGCCCCGGGACAGGGGCCTCAGATACGCAGTATTTT. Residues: CASSPGTGASDTQYF.

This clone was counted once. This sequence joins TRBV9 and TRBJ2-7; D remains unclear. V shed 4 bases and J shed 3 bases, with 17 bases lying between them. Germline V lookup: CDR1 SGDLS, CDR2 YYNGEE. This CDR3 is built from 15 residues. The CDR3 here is CASSSIDTPFYEQYF. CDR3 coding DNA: TGTGCCAGCAGCTCCATAGACACCCCCTTCTACGAGCAGTACTTC.

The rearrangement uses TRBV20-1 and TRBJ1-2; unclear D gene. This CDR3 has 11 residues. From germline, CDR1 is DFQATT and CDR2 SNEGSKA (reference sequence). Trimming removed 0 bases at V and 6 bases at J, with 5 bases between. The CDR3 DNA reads TGCAGTGCTAGAGATTTCGATGGCTACACCTTC. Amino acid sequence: CSARDFDGYTF.

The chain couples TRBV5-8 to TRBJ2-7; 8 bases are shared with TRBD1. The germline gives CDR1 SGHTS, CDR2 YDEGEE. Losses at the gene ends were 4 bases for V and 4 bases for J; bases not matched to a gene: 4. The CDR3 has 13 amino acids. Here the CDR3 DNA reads TGTGCCAGCAGCCGCTGGACAGGGTACGAGCAGTACTTC. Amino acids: CASSRWTGYEQYF.

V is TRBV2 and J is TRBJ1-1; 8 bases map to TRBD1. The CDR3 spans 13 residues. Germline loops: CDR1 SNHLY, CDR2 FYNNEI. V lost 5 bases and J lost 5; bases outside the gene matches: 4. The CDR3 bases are TGTGCCAGCAGTTCAGGGGGCCGAACTGAAGCTTTCTTT. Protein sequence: CASSSGGRTEAFF.

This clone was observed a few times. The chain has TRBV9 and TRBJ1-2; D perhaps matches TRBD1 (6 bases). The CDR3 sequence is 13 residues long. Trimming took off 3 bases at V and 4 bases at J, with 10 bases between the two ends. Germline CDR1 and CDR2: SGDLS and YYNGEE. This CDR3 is CASSETGSYGYTF. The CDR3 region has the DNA TGTGCCAGCAGCGAGACAGGTAGCTATGGCTACACCTTC.

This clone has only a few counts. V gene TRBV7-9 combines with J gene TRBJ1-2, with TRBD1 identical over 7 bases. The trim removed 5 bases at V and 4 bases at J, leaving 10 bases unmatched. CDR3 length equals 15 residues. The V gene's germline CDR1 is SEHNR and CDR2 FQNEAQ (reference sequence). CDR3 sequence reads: CASSRGQAGTYGYTF. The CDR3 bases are TGTGCCAGCAGCCGAGGACAGGCCGGCACCTATGGCTACACCTTC.

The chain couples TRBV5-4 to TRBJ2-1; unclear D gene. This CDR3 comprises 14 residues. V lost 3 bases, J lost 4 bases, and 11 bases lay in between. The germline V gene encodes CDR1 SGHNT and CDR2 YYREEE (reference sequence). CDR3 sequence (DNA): TGTGCCAGCAGCTCCCCGGGTGGGTACAATGAGCAGTTCTTC. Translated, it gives CASSSPGGYNEQFF.

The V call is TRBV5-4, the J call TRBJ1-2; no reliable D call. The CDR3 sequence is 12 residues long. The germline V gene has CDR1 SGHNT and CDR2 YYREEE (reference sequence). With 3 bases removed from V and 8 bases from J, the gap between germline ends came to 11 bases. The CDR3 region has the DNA TGTGCCAGCAGCTCTTCCCAGGTGGGCTACACCTTC. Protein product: CASSSSQVGYTF. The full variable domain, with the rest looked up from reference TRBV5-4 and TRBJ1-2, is ETGVTQSPTHLIKTRGQQVTLRCSSQSGHNTVSWYQQALGQGPQFIFQYYREEENGRGNFPPRFSGLQFPNYSSELNVNALELDDSALYLCASSSSQVGYTFGSGTRLTVV.

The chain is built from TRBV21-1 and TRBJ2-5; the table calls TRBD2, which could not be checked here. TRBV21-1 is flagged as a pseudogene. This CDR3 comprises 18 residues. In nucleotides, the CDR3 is TGTGCCAGCAGCAACGGTAAAACCAGCGGGGGTCGGCAAGAGACCCAGTACTTC. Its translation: CASSNGKTSGGRQETQYF.